Detailed here is one T cell receptor beta chain. As yet, its antigen is unknown. The junction and the germline gene differ at one end; a read error may be behind it. The CDR3 is made up of 13 amino acids. Germline CDR1 reads LGHNA; CDR2 reads YSLEER. The data derive from a study of cytomegalovirus exposure and HLA in healthy donors. Overall study context: There were tens of millions of unique TCRs (from HLA-typed donors) in an early data release.

The PCR employed 60 Vbeta primers together with 13 Jbeta primers. Sequencing was performed with immunoSEQ multiplex PCR; in TCRdb, only in-frame clones are kept and a portion is missing. Its table lists about 170,000 clones. Study results and limitations: On later analysis, the bulk of CMV-associated TCR beta chains appeared to be HLA-restricted.

The chain employs TRBV4-3 and TRBJ1-1; a weak D match, TRBD1 (5 bases). This receptor was obtained from a woman in her sixties or seventies in good health and CMV-seronegative. Sequenced sample: PBMCs. The CDR3 DNA reads as TGCGCCAGCAGCCAAGACGGACACGCGGTAGGGATCTTT. It translates to CASSQDGHAVGIF.